The clone carrying this T cell receptor (beta chain) has a single count. Its antigen is not identified. The naive CD8 subset, CD45RO-negative cells positively selected for CCR7, excluded terminally differentiated effector memory CD45RA+ cells. These data originate in a study of shared clonotypes between healthy human individuals. Study-level results: Non-shared clonotypes had lower generation probabilities than those shared by all four donors. Some naive CD4 clonotypes, about 5%, turned up in common across four donors. As a rule, naive subsets had a larger estimated richness than memory subsets.

In the original processing: Junction-only immunoSEQ sequences carried no quality scores, so filtering differed. TCRdb keeps only in-frame clones here, not all; method: immunoSEQ multiplex PCR. V, J and clone size derive from that table, while D and trimming were established from the DNA sequence. The repertoire includes fewer than 800,000 clones, 92% of them detected once, and approximately 24% sits in the top ten. Germline CDR1 is LNHNV and CDR2 is YYDKDF (reference sequence). Trimming cost V 9 bases and J 0 bases; bases outside gene matches: 8. The CDR3 spans 15 residues. The sequence was collected from a man aged 30 to 39 in good health. The V and J genes are TRBV15 and TRBJ2-3; 8 nucleotides line up with TRBD2. Material for sequencing was naive CD8+ T cells sorted from blood. The DNA of the CDR3 is TGTGCCACGTCGGGAGGGACGATGAGCACAGATACGCAGTATTTT. Translated, it gives CATSGGTMSTDTQYF.